The sequence of this T cell receptor (beta chain) was determined in a study of blood T cell repertoires in COVID-19 (dated by TCRdb to between 2020 and 2021). For context, the study as a whole: Collaborator samples came from the United States, Italy and Spain and covered acute and convalescent phases of COVID-19. The prospective study material was composed of cDNA or gDNA derived from T cells, B-cell-depleted T cells, or PBMCs. Subjects who had been exposed to COVID-19, were actively infected with it, or had recovered from it provided the deeply sampled blood TCRbeta repertoires that made up the dataset. HLA class I and class II types, where available, came from metadata supplied by the sample provider rather than from assay-based typing. Samples were obtained from the ongoing ImmuneRACE study (first 160 participants) and from about 1,300 subjects provided by 6 global collaborators. A de-identified subject ID, COVID-19 status, age in years and sex were almost always included in the sample metadata. A freely available public database, intended as a resource for researchers studying the immune response to SARS-CoV-2, is where the repertoires were released. Study-level results and caveats: The quantity of clinical and demographic metadata differed by source and by participant and was supplied without curation.

Inclusive of the bounding cysteine and phenylalanine, the CDR3 is 18 residues long. The kept DNA is CDR3 alone, 54 bases in frame from the first base. CDR1 and CDR2 are read off the germline V gene (reference sequence) as SGHNT and YYREEE. V loses 3 bases of germline sequence and J loses 4 bases, and the interval between the two ends is 23 bases. In regard to this clone: What this receptor recognizes is not known. One base away there is no much larger clone; base qualities are not given.

TCRbeta CDR3 regions were amplified from genomic DNA by means of the immunoSEQ Assay, a bias-controlled multiplex PCR. On the authors' methods: The number of nucleated cells in each sample was estimated by amplification of reference gene primers within the assay. To quantify the absolute abundance of each unique TCRbeta CDR3 rearrangement, sequence reads were collapsed and filtered. For each sample, productive Simpson clonality was calculated by taking the square root of Simpson's diversity index across productive rearrangements. TCRdb obtained this table from immuneACCESS and retained in-frame rearrangements with V and J assigned. These tables miss some clones; where compared with another copy, unresolved V genes account for less than half of the shortfall, and the remainder is unexplained. The V and J calls and clone size are taken from that table; D and trimming were inferred from the DNA. The table for this sample lists roughly 150,000 clones; 80% to 90% of them were counted only once. Around 14% of the sample rests with the top ten.

Collaborating institutions collected whole blood in K2EDTA tubes following their own protocols. For TCRbeta analysis, collaborator samples were shipped as frozen whole blood, as isolated PBMCs, or as DNA extracted from either sample type. The sample was peripheral blood. The origin of this receptor is a woman aged 35 to 49 with acute or convalescent COVID-19. The rearranged segments are TRBV5-4 and TRBJ2-1, and TRBD2 may be the D gene, going by 6 matching bases. CDR3 reads: CASSSPVADSHRYNEQFF. At the DNA level, the sequence is TGTGCCAGCAGCTCCCCAGTAGCGGATTCTCATCGGTACAATGAGCAGTTCTTC.